These 23 T cell receptor beta chains came from one sample sequenced in a study of neoadjuvant anti-PD-1 for oral cavity cancer. Time point: after neoadjuvant nivolumab, at surgical resection. The assay was immunoSEQ multiplex PCR, and TCRdb's table has in-frame clones only and misses some. The sample lists about 39,000 clones, 65% to 80% occurring once. Specimen: PBMCs, collected after nivolumab (anti-PD-1) treatment. Receptor source: a person aged 40 to 85 with oral cavity squamous cell carcinoma.

The chain is built from TRBV2 and TRBJ2-3, with TRBD1 matching 7 bases. V lost 4 bases and J lost 3; bases outside the gene matches: 16. This CDR3 is 18 amino acids long. The V gene's germline CDR1 is SNHLY and CDR2 FYNNEI. CDR3 in amino acids: CASSGLQGILTRTDTQYF. The CDR3, as DNA: TGTGCCAGCAGTGGATTACAGGGGATTTTGACAAGGACAGATACGCAGTATTTT.

This chain uses TRBV6-4 with TRBJ2-6; TRBD1 matches 9 bases. The CDR3 consists of 16 residues. V trimming: 5 bases; J trimming: 4 bases; junction bases outside the gene matches: 6. The germline V gene encodes CDR1 MRHNA and CDR2 SNTAGT. CDR3 DNA sequence: TGTGCCAGCAGTCCACAGGGGGCGAGCGGGGCCAACGTCCTGACTTTC. Translation: CASSPQGASGANVLTF.

The table lists this clone with a count of one. The V call is TRBV19, the J call TRBJ1-1; D call uncertain. The V gene lost 6 bases and the J gene lost 5 bases, with 19 bases spanning the gap. The CDR3 has 15 amino acids. Germline V lookup: CDR1 LNHDA, CDR2 SQIVND (reference sequence). CDR3 DNA: TGTGCCAGTAGCCAACCCCACGGGGTGCGGACTGAAGCTTTCTTT. It specifies CASSQPHGVRTEAFF. Variable domain in full (rest from reference TRBV19 and TRBJ1-1): DGGITQSPKYLFRKEGQNVTLSCEQNLNHDAMYWYRQDPGQGLRLIYYSQIVNDFQKGDIAEGYSVSREKKESFPLTVTSAQKNPTAFYLCASSQPHGVRTEAFFGQGTRLTVV.

This clone appeared once. V usage is TRBV5-1 and J usage is TRBJ1-1; maybe TRBD1 (6 bases). V shed 4 bases and J shed 6 bases, with 16 bases lying between them. CDR3 length: 14 amino acids. CDR1 is SGHRS and CDR2 is YFSETQ in the germline V gene. The chain's CDR3 is CASSPPSGAPEAFF. In nucleotides, the CDR3 is TGCGCCAGCAGCCCCCCGTCAGGGGCTCCTGAAGCTTTCTTT.

The genes are TRBV29-1 and TRBJ2-2; TRBD1 is a possible D gene (6 bases). The CDR3 is 15 amino acids. Trimming pared 6 bases from V and 3 bases from J, leaving 17 bases between. Germline V gene lookup returns CDR1 SQVTM and CDR2 ANQGSEA. CDR3 sequence reads: CSVPWTDGYTGELFF. In DNA form, the CDR3 reads TGCAGCGTGCCTTGGACAGACGGGTACACCGGGGAGCTGTTTTTT.

J is TRBJ1-6 and V is TRBV19, with no clear D. The length of the CDR3 is 14 residues. CDR1 LNHDA and CDR2 SQIVND come from the germline V gene (reference sequence). V dropped 8 bases and J dropped 7 bases, with 15 bases sitting between them. Here the CDR3 DNA reads TGTGCCAGTGGTTCCGGAATCCCGAATTCACCCCTCCACTTT. Translation gives CASGSGIPNSPLHF.

The J gene is TRBJ2-1, the V gene TRBV6-5; 7 nucleotides align to TRBD2. This CDR3 comprises 15 residues. The V gene's germline CDR1 is MNHEY and CDR2 SVGAGI. V lost 4 bases and J lost 0; bases outside the gene matches: 3. The CDR3 region is CASSFGGSSYNEQFF. CDR3 bases: TGTGCCAGCAGTTTCGGGGGGTCCTCCTACAATGAGCAGTTCTTC.

The chain is built from TRBV28 and TRBJ2-7; D perhaps matches TRBD2 (6 bases). The CDR3 runs to 15 residues. V lost 4 bases and J 0 bases, leaving 13 bases between the germline ends. In germline, CDR1 is MDHEN, CDR2 SYDVKM. The CDR3 reads CASSSPRRGSYEQYF. The CDR3 DNA is TGTGCCAGCAGTTCTCCCCGGCGGGGCTCCTACGAGCAGTACTTC.

The chain uses TRBV15 and TRBJ2-7, with 8 bases aligning to TRBD2. Germline CDR1 and CDR2: LNHNV and YYDKDF (reference sequence). The CDR3 covers 15 residues. Losses at the gene ends were 5 bases for V and 0 bases for J; bases not matched to a gene: 6. The CDR3 DNA is TGTGCCACCAGCCCACGGGGGGGATACTCCTACGAGCAGTACTTC. It yields the protein CATSPRGGYSYEQYF.

The genes are TRBV19 and TRBJ2-6; no clear D. Per germline, CDR1 LNHDA and CDR2 SQIVND (reference sequence). The CDR3 covers 16 residues. V was trimmed by 4 bases and J by 4 bases, leaving 14 bases between them. In DNA form, the CDR3 reads TGTGCCAGTAGTACTCCCGCTGCCGAGGGGGCCAACGTCCTGACTTTC. Its protein is CASSTPAAEGANVLTF. The full variable domain, in which reference TRBV19 and TRBJ2-6 provide the parts outside the CDR3, is DGGITQSPKYLFRKEGQNVTLSCEQNLNHDAMYWYRQDPGQGLRLIYYSQIVNDFQKGDIAEGYSVSREKKESFPLTVTSAQKNPTAFYLCASSTPAAEGANVLTFGAGSRLTVL.

The chain couples TRBV5-6 to TRBJ2-3; TRBD1 agrees at 9 bases. CDR1 is SGHDT, CDR2 YYEEEE, per germline. With 4 bases clipped from V and 2 bases from J, the junction kept 5 bases outside the gene matches. This CDR3 is built from 15 residues. DNA of the CDR3: TGTGCCAGCAGCCCCGGGACAGGGCTCACAGATACGCAGTATTTT. It yields the protein CASSPGTGLTDTQYF.

The chain carries TRBV18 and TRBJ2-5; D unclear. The V end was cut by 0 bases, the J end by 5 bases, with 10 bases between. Germline loops: CDR1 KGHSH, CDR2 LQKENI. The CDR3 is 14 residues long. CDR3 sequence: CASSPPRMGETQYF. As DNA, the CDR3 is TGTGCCAGCTCACCACCGCGGATGGGGGAGACCCAGTACTTC. Based on the CDR3 plus reference TRBV18 and TRBJ2-5, the full variable domain is NAGVMQNPRHLVRRRGQEARLRCSPMKGHSHVYWYRQLPEEGLKFMVYLQKENIIDESGMPKERFSAEFPKEGPSILRIQQVVRGDSAAYFCASSPPRMGETQYFGPGTRLLVL.

The V call is TRBV6-5, the J call TRBJ1-5; D is unresolved. The V end was cut by 7 bases, the J end by 3 bases, with 7 bases between. Germline CDR1 MNHEY, CDR2 SVGAGI. This CDR3 is built from 12 residues. The CDR3 reads CASNRVNQPQHF. In nucleotides, the CDR3 is TGTGCCAGCAATAGGGTCAATCAGCCCCAGCATTTT.

The chain links TRBV25-1 to TRBJ1-2, with 9 nucleotides matching TRBD1. In germline, CDR1 is MGHDK, CDR2 SYGVNS. V gave up 5 bases and J gave up 3 bases; unmatched junction bases: 1. The CDR3 length is 13 residues. The CDR3 bases are TGTGCCAGCAGTCGGACAGGGGACTATGGCTACACCTTC. Protein: CASSRTGDYGYTF.

The V call is TRBV27, the J call TRBJ2-1; 12 bases match TRBD2. From germline, CDR1 is MNHEY and CDR2 SMNVEV (reference sequence). J was trimmed by 6 bases and V by 9 bases; bases with no gene match: 3. The CDR3 contains 13 residues. The CDR3 coding sequence is TGTGCCAGTTCTAGCGGGAGGGTCAATGAGCAGTTCTTC. Its protein product is CASSSGRVNEQFF.

The chain recombines TRBV19 with TRBJ1-4; no firm D call. The CDR3 loop spans 18 amino acids. Per germline, CDR1 LNHDA and CDR2 SQIVND (reference sequence). V lost 10 bases and J lost 4, with 28 bases in between. This chain's CDR3 is CATSLRSDPVGFNEKLFF. The CDR3 DNA reads TGTGCCACCTCACTTCGATCCGACCCGGTGGGCTTTAATGAAAAACTGTTTTTT.

The chain uses TRBV7-8 and TRBJ2-5; D call uncertain. The CDR3 runs to 15 residues. Trimming shortened V by 2 bases and J by 2 bases, and 12 bases separated the two germline ends. Germline V gene lookup returns CDR1 SGHVS and CDR2 FQNEAQ. The CDR3 is CASSLNGQPQETQYF. CDR3 DNA sequence: TGTGCCAGCAGCTTAAATGGGCAGCCTCAAGAGACCCAGTACTTC.

V and J are TRBV28 and TRBJ1-5; D is uncertain. Germline V lookup: CDR1 MDHEN, CDR2 SYDVKM. The CDR3 is 15 residues long. V was cut by 5 bases and J by 3 bases, with 14 bases left in between. The CDR3 sequence: CASSLSPRLNQPQHF. CDR3 nucleotides: TGTGCCAGCAGTCTTTCGCCCCGTCTCAATCAGCCCCAGCATTTT.

The genes are TRBV19 and TRBJ2-7; D possibly corresponds to TRBD2 (6 bases). CDR1 is LNHDA, CDR2 SQIVND, per germline (reference sequence). CDR3 length: 16 amino acids. V dropped 6 bases and J dropped 0 bases, with 18 bases sitting between them. CDR3 sequence: CASSPGGPRSSYEQYF. CDR3 sequence (DNA): TGTGCCAGTAGCCCCGGGGGACCCAGGAGCTCCTACGAGCAGTACTTC.

CDR3 protein: CASSQASGTANTEAFF. The CDR3 bases are TGCGCCAGCAGCCAAGCCTCCGGGACGGCGAACACTGAAGCTTTCTTT. The chain employs TRBV5-1 and TRBJ1-1, with a tentative D call TRBD1 (5 bases). V shed 4 bases and J shed 1 base, with 17 bases lying between them. The CDR3 has 16 amino acids. Per germline, CDR1 SGHRS and CDR2 YFSETQ.

The V call is TRBV19, the J call TRBJ2-3; 15 positions match TRBD2. The CDR3 is 17 amino acids. Unmatched junction bases numbered 8, after V lost 5 bases and J lost 5 bases. In germline, CDR1 is LNHDA, CDR2 SQIVND (reference sequence). CDR3 amino acids: CASSLGLAGGKLDTQYF. CDR3 coding DNA: TGTGCCAGTAGTCTCGGACTAGCGGGGGGGAAGTTAGATACGCAGTATTTT.

Only one count was recorded for this clone. The V call is TRBV18, the J call TRBJ1-1, with D perhaps matching TRBD1 (6 bases). In germline, CDR1 is KGHSH, CDR2 LQKENI. The V end was cut by 2 bases, the J end by 0 bases, with 19 bases between. The CDR3 has 18 residues. CDR3 residues: CASSPTQGLVGMNTEAFF. The CDR3 nucleotides read TGTGCCAGCTCACCAACACAGGGATTGGTAGGAATGAACACTGAAGCTTTCTTT.

This clone was observed a few times. The V and J genes are TRBV5-6 and TRBJ1-5; D may be TRBD1 (5 bases). V lost 4 bases and J 4 bases, leaving 15 bases between the germline ends. Germline loops: CDR1 SGHDT, CDR2 YYEEEE. The CDR3 is made up of 15 amino acids. CDR3 nucleotides: TGTGCCAGCAGCCTGCAGGGAGGCCCTAATCAGCCCCAGCATTTT. Protein: CASSLQGGPNQPQHF.